These 14 T cell receptor beta chains originate from one sample sequenced in a study of response to subunit inactivated influenza vaccine. One entry per CDR3 protein results from TCRdb running MiXCR on the RT-PCR reads. The table includes 450,000 to 600,000 distinct CDR3 sequences, less than 8% detected once. Sequencing was performed on PBMCs from blood, taken around 25 months after vaccination. The receptor set was obtained from a man aged 50-75 years who received an inactivated influenza vaccine.

This clonotype was counted between two and nine times. V gene TRBV20-1 combines with J gene TRBJ1-1; possibly TRBD1 for D (5 bases). The V gene's germline CDR1 is DFQATT and CDR2 SNEGSKA (reference sequence). The CDR3 consists of 14 residues. The CDR3 region has the DNA TGCAGCGTTGGACAAGTCCTCATGAACACTGAAGCTTTCTTT. This encodes CSVGQVLMNTEAFF.

In its sample, this clonotype was seen many times. The chain couples TRBV12-3 or TRBV12-4 to TRBJ2-1, with TRBD2 matching 9 bases. The junction had 12 bases not matched to a gene; V was cut back by 5 bases and J by 4 bases. The CDR3 extends over 17 amino acids. CDR3 nucleotide sequence: TGTGCCAGCAGTATACGGGCTAGCGGGGTTTTGTACAATGAGCAGTTCTTC. This gives the protein CASSIRASGVLYNEQFF.

This clonotype was counted many times. The chain combines TRBV29-1 with TRBJ1-1; D is ambiguous. Germline CDR1 is SQVTM and CDR2 is ANQGSEA. The CDR3 is 10 residues long. Between the trimmed V and J ends, which lost 4 bases and 6 bases, there was a span of 6 bases. For the CDR3, the DNA is TGCAGCGTTGTAGTTTCTGAAGCTTTCTTT. Encoded protein: CSVVVSEAFF.

This clonotype was seen a few times. This chain joins TRBV12-3 or TRBV12-4 and TRBJ2-1; weak D call: TRBD2 (6 bases). V lost 3 bases to trimming and J lost 7 bases, with 22 bases between them. This CDR3 comprises 17 residues. The CDR3 region has the DNA TGTGCCAGCAGTTTCGGTGGTGGGAGCGGGCTCTTGAATGAGCAGTTCTTC. Its translation is CASSFGGGSGLLNEQFF.

This clonotype was counted ten times or more. The CDR3 loop is CSARGNRDRTFYEQYF. CDR3 in DNA: TGCAGTGCTAGGGGCAACCGGGACAGAACCTTCTACGAGCAGTACTTC. The chain combines TRBV20-1 with TRBJ2-7; 7 bases fit TRBD1. V lost 3 bases and J lost 3; bases outside the gene matches: 14. The length of the CDR3 is 16 residues. Germline V gene data show CDR1 as DFQATT and CDR2 as SNEGSKA (reference sequence).

The rearrangement uses TRBV20-1 and TRBJ1-6; D perhaps matches TRBD1 (6 bases). Per germline, CDR1 DFQATT and CDR2 SNEGSKA (reference sequence). This CDR3 is built from 10 residues. The ends were cut back, 5 bases at V and 13 bases at J, with 9 bases in the middle. This CDR3 reads CSARRGPLHF. The DNA of the CDR3 is TGCAGTGCTCGGAGGGGGCCCCTCCACTTT.

Many counts were recorded for this clonotype. The chain recombines TRBV27 with TRBJ2-5; weak D call: TRBD2 (7 bases). The length of the CDR3 is 12 residues. Germline V lookup: CDR1 MNHEY, CDR2 SMNVEV (reference sequence). V lost 4 bases, J lost 7 bases, and 10 bases lay in between. The CDR3 sequence is CASSSGGGTQYF. The CDR3 nucleotides are TGTGCCAGCAGTTCGGGGGGCGGGACCCAGTACTTC.

This clonotype was seen more than once but under ten times. The chain links TRBV4-1 to TRBJ1-2; the match to TRBD1 covers 9 bases. The V and J ends lost 2 bases and 4 bases, in that order; junction bases with no gene match: 5. Germline V gives CDR1 MGHRA, CDR2 YSYEKL. The CDR3 runs 15 residues. DNA for the CDR3: TGCGCCAGCAGCCAACGGACAGGGGAATCCTATGGCTACACCTTC. Protein: CASSQRTGESYGYTF.

CDR3 nucleotides: TGCGCCAGCAGCAGAACCGGGACAGAGCCCTACGAGCAGTACTTC. It encodes CASSRTGTEPYEQYF. The V gene is TRBV5-1, the J gene TRBJ2-7; TRBD1 aligns across 7 bases. V dropped 4 bases and J dropped 2; count of bases not matched to a gene: 9. CDR1 is SGHRS, CDR2 YFSETQ, per germline. This CDR3 spans 15 amino acids.

The rearrangement links TRBV20-1 to TRBJ2-7; a weak D match, TRBD1 (6 bases). The CDR3 is 15 residues long. Deletions cut 0 bases from V and 7 bases from J, with 19 bases between. Germline V lookup: CDR1 DFQATT, CDR2 SNEGSKA (reference sequence). CDR3 sequence (DNA): TGCAGTGCTAGAGATGGGACAAGGGGGTTGGCTGAGCAGTACTTC. This encodes CSARDGTRGLAEQYF.

The chain combines TRBV2 with TRBJ1-5; TRBD1 aligns across 8 bases. CDR1 and CDR2 (germline): SNHLY, FYNNEI. The CDR3 sequence is 16 residues long. V shed 6 bases and J 0 bases; nucleotides not matched to a gene: 7. This chain's CDR3 is CASSGTGGYSNQPQHF. DNA for the CDR3: TGTGCCAGCAGCGGGACAGGCGGATATAGCAATCAGCCCCAGCATTTT. Full variable domain (rest looked up from reference TRBV2 and TRBJ1-5): EPEVTQTPSHQVTQMGQEVILRCVPISNHLYFYWYRQILGQKVEFLVSFYNNEISEKSEIFDDQFSVERPDGSNFTLKIRSTKLEDSAMYFCASSGTGGYSNQPQHFGDGTRLSIL.

This clonotype was recorded many times. This rearrangement joins TRBV5-1 to TRBJ2-3; 9 bases match TRBD2. Per germline, CDR1 SGHRS and CDR2 YFSETQ. There are 15 residues in the CDR3. V shed 2 bases, J shed 5 bases, and the junction held 6 bases outside the gene matches. The DNA of the CDR3 is TGCGCCAGCAGCTTCCGCGGGAGGGGTAAAGATACGCAGTATTTT. This encodes CASSFRGRGKDTQYF.

This clonotype occurred many times. This sequence joins TRBV29-1 and TRBJ2-3, with D tentatively TRBD2 (6 bases). This CDR3 contains 14 residues. Per the germline V gene, CDR1 is SQVTM and CDR2 is ANQGSEA. V was pared by 4 bases and J by 1 base, with 12 bases between. The CDR3 sequence is CSVGMGGGTDTQYF. CDR3 DNA: TGCAGCGTTGGGATGGGAGGCGGCACAGATACGCAGTATTTT.

There are a few counts of this clonotype. This chain joins TRBV20-1 and TRBJ2-1; 8 bases line up with TRBD1. The trim removed 6 bases at V and 9 bases at J, leaving 7 bases unmatched. The CDR3 has 12 residues. From germline, CDR1 is DFQATT and CDR2 SNEGSKA (reference sequence). This CDR3 reads CSARTGGSEQFF. The DNA of the CDR3 is TGCAGTGCACGCACAGGGGGGAGTGAGCAGTTCTTC.